These 12 T cell receptor beta chains share one sample of origin, sequenced in a study of blood T cell repertoires in COVID-19. Only in-frame clones appear in the TCRdb table, and some are missing; sequencing was by immunoSEQ multiplex PCR. The sample holds roughly 190,000 clones; nearly 90% are singletons and the top ten take about a fifth. The sample was peripheral blood. The receptors were sampled from a man in his 60s with active or convalescent COVID-19.

The rearrangement uses TRBV27 and TRBJ1-6, with 7 nucleotides matching TRBD1. The CDR3 covers 14 residues. V lost 5 bases, J lost 8 bases, and 6 bases stayed unmatched. Germline CDR1 is MNHEY and CDR2 is SMNVEV (reference sequence). The CDR3 nucleotides read TGTGCCAGCAGTCGAGACAGGGAGGATTCACCCCTCCACTTT. It codes for CASSRDREDSPLHF.

The rearrangement joins TRBV2 to TRBJ1-2; D possibly corresponds to TRBD1 (5 bases). The V end lost 2 bases, the J end lost 3 bases, and 10 bases lay between the germline ends. The CDR3 is 14 amino acids. The germline V gene has CDR1 SNHLY and CDR2 FYNNEI. The CDR3, as DNA: TGTGCCAGCAGTGAATGGCAGACAGACTATGGCTACACCTTC. Amino acid sequence: CASSEWQTDYGYTF.

The table lists this clone with a few counts. The chain couples TRBV5-5 to TRBJ1-2; 7 nucleotides agree with TRBD1. The CDR3 totals 14 residues. Germline V gene lookup returns CDR1 SGHKS and CDR2 YYEKEE (reference sequence). The V segment lost 0 bases and the J segment 2 bases; nucleotides outside the gene matches: 1. The CDR3 sequence is CASSLGQGNYGYTF. The CDR3 DNA reads as TGTGCCAGCAGCTTGGGACAGGGAAACTATGGCTACACCTTC.

This clone came up many times. The chain has TRBV5-1 and TRBJ1-2; D may be TRBD1 (6 bases). V lost 0 bases and J 6 bases, leaving 15 bases between the germline ends. Per the germline V gene, CDR1 is SGHRS and CDR2 is YFSETQ. The CDR3 is made up of 15 amino acids. CDR3 DNA: TGCGCCAGCAGCTTGGCCCATCCCAGGGGTGATGGCTACACCTTC. As protein: CASSLAHPRGDGYTF. Filled out from reference TRBV5-1 and TRBJ1-2, the complete variable domain reads KAGVTQTPRYLIKTRGQQVTLSCSPISGHRSVSWYQQTPGQGLQFLFEYFSETQRNKGNFPGRFSGRQFSNSRSEMNVSTLELGDSALYLCASSLAHPRGDGYTFGSGTRLTVV.

The chain combines TRBV10-3 with TRBJ1-3, with unresolved D. With 10 bases removed from V and 0 bases from J, the gap between germline ends came to 4 bases. Germline V gene lookup returns CDR1 ENHRY and CDR2 SYGVKD. The CDR3 extends over 11 amino acids. The CDR3 DNA reads as TGTGCCACTAGCTCTGGAAACACCATATATTTT. It specifies CATSSGNTIYF.

The V and J genes are TRBV28 and TRBJ2-7, with unresolved D. Germline V CDR1 and CDR2: MDHEN, SYDVKM. The CDR3 length is 13 residues. With 6 bases removed from V and 5 bases from J, the gap between germline ends came to 14 bases. This CDR3 is CASRSTPSHEQYF. The CDR3, as DNA: TGTGCCAGCAGGAGTACGCCAAGCCACGAGCAGTACTTC.

The genes are TRBV2 and TRBJ1-1, with no clear D. CDR1 is SNHLY, CDR2 FYNNEI, per germline. The CDR3 extends over 12 amino acids. Deletions cut 4 bases from V and 1 base from J, with 4 bases between. In DNA, the CDR3 is TGTGCCAGCAGTGGGCCGAACACTGAAGCTTTCTTT. Its protein is CASSGPNTEAFF.

The chain combines TRBV5-5 with TRBJ1-3; D ambiguous. With 4 bases removed from V and 4 bases from J, the gap between germline ends came to 9 bases. There are 13 residues in the CDR3. Germline loops: CDR1 SGHKS, CDR2 YYEKEE (reference sequence). CDR3 amino acids: CASSVARGNTIYF. DNA for the CDR3: TGTGCCAGCAGCGTCGCCAGGGGAAACACCATATATTTT.

J is TRBJ2-1 and V is TRBV7-3, with 11 bases lining up with TRBD2. Trimming removed 2 bases from V and 8 bases from J; junction bases left unmatched: 5. The CDR3 loop spans 15 amino acids. Germline values: CDR1 SGHTA, CDR2 FQGTGA. CDR3 sequence reads: CASSLGIAGGHEQFF. The DNA of the CDR3 is TGTGCCAGCAGCTTAGGAATAGCGGGGGGGCATGAGCAGTTCTTC.

This chain connects TRBV7-3 to TRBJ2-2; weak D call: TRBD1 (6 bases). Looked up from germline, CDR1 is SGHTA and CDR2 is FQGTGA. The CDR3 runs to 13 residues. V lost 4 bases and J 4 bases, leaving 7 bases between the germline ends. CDR3 DNA: TGTGCCAGCAGCTGGGGGCGCACCGGGGAGCTGTTTTTT. Protein: CASSWGRTGELFF.

V gene TRBV3-1 (or the pseudogene TRBV3-2) combines with J gene TRBJ2-7; a weak D match, TRBD2 (5 bases). Germline V gives CDR1 LGHDT, CDR2 YNNKEL (reference sequence). V lost 2 bases to trimming and J lost 5 bases, with 7 bases between them. The CDR3 totals 12 residues. The CDR3 DNA is TGTGCCAGCAGCCAATGGGGAGACGAGCAGTACTTC. Translation gives CASSQWGDEQYF.

This clone came up once. This rearrangement joins TRBV20-1 to TRBJ1-2; D may be TRBD1 (5 bases). The CDR3 has 11 residues. Deletions cut 2 bases from V and 7 bases from J, with 8 bases between. CDR1 DFQATT and CDR2 SNEGSKA come from the germline V gene (reference sequence). The CDR3 loop reads CSARQGRGYTF. In nucleotides, the CDR3 is TGCAGTGCTAGACAGGGTCGTGGCTACACCTTC.